This T cell receptor beta chain was observed in a study of OX40 agonist ivuxolimab in advanced cancers. This clone was recorded only once. Its specificity is not known. Patients had blood sampled at baseline and again on cycle 4 day 1 and cycle 7 day 1. Per germline, CDR1 GTSNPN and CDR2 SVGIG (reference sequence). This CDR3 comprises 15 residues. With V trimmed by 4 bases and J by 2 bases, 10 bases remained unmatched. Broader study findings: Among the lowest levels of clonal expansion were found in partial responders at 0.1-3.0 mg/kg. CD4+ and CD8+ blood T cells expanded clonally by week 6 at 0.1 to 3.0 mg/kg. It was also the case that some nonresponders had low normalized T-cell clonal expansion.

Profiled with immunoSEQ multiplex PCR; TCRdb holds only in-frame clones, not every one. There are tens of thousands of clones in the sample; around 81% occur only once, and about 1% lies in the top ten. Specimen: CD4+ or CD8+ T cells sorted from blood, collected in a trial of the OX40 agonist ivuxolimab. The origin of this receptor is an adult with an advanced solid tumor such as melanoma, head and neck, liver or kidney cancer. The rearrangement links TRBV30 to TRBJ1-2; 7 bases agree with TRBD1. DNA for the CDR3: TGTGCCTGGACCTCCTGGGAGGGGGCCAACTATGGCTACACCTTC. Amino acid sequence: CAWTSWEGANYGYTF.